This TCR beta chain emerged from a study of T cell changes during pregnancy in multiple sclerosis. Generated by immunoSEQ multiplex PCR, the TCRdb table keeps only in-frame clones and is missing some. The table includes around 92,000 clones, around 93% detected once. Trimming at V came to 4 bases and at J to 4 bases, leaving 7 bases not matched to a gene. The CDR3 length is 14 residues. The germline gives CDR1 MNHNS, CDR2 SASEGT. The V gene is TRBV6-1, the J gene TRBJ2-7, with 7 bases identical to TRBD2. The receptor was isolated from a female donor with multiple sclerosis, enrolled in a pregnancy study. Specimen: peripheral blood, collected in the first trimester of pregnancy. CDR3 sequence reads: CASSAGSGGYEQYF. CDR3 in DNA: TGTGCCAGCAGTGCGGGGTCGGGGGGATACGAGCAGTACTTC.